This T cell receptor (beta chain) originates from a study of blood T cell repertoires in COVID-19. Sequencing was performed with immunoSEQ multiplex PCR; in TCRdb, only in-frame clones are kept and a portion is missing. The sample has fewer than 350,000 clones, 85% seen once. V was clipped by 0 bases and J by 3 bases, with 9 bases between them. In germline, CDR1 is SGHDN, CDR2 FVKESK. This CDR3 region has 15 residues. In this sample, this clone turned up a few times. V and J are TRBV14 and TRBJ1-5; the D is unclear. The sample consisted of PBMCs or T cells enriched from blood (not recorded which). This receptor was obtained from a woman aged 45-59 years who had recovered from COVID-19. CDR3 nucleotides: TGTGCCAGCAGCCAAGATGGAGGTTCCAATCAGCCCCAGCATTTT. It yields the protein CASSQDGGSNQPQHF.